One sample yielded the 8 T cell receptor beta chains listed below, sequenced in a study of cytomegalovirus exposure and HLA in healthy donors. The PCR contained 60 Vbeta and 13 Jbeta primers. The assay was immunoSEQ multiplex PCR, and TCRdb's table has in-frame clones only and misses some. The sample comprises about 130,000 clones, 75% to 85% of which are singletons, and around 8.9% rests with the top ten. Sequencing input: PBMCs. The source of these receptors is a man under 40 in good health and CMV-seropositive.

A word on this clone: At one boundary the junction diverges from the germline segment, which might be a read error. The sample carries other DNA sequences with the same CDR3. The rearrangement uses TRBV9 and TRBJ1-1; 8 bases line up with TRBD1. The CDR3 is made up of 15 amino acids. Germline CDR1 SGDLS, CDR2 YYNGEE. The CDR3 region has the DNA TGTGCCAGCAGCGTAGTGGACAGGGCGAACACTGAAGCCTTCTTT. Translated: CASSVVDRANTEAFF.

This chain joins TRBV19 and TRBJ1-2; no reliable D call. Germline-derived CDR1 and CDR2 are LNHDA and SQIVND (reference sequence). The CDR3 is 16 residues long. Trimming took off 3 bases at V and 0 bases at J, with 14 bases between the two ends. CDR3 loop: CASSMGQNRPNYGYTF. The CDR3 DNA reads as TGTGCCAGTAGTATGGGTCAGAACAGACCTAACTATGGCTACACCTTC.

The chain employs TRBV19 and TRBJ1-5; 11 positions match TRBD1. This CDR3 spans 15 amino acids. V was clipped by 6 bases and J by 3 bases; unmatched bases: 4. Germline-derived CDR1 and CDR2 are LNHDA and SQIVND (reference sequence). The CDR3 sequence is CASRAGQGVNQPQHF. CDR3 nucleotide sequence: TGTGCCAGTAGGGCGGGACAGGGGGTCAATCAGCCCCAGCATTTT.

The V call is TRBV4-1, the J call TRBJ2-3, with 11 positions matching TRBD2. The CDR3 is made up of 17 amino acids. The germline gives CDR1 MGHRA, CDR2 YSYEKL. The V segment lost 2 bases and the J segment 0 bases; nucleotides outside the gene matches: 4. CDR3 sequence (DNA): TGCGCCAGCAGCCAACGGCGACTAGCGGGAAGCACAGATACGCAGTATTTT. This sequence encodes CASSQRRLAGSTDTQYF.

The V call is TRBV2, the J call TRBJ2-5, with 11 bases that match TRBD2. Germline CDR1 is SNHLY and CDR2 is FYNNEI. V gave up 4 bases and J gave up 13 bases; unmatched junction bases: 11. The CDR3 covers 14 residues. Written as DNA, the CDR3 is TGTGCCAGCAGTGTGTCTAGCGGGGGGCAGGGCCGGTACTTC. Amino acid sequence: CASSVSSGGQGRYF.

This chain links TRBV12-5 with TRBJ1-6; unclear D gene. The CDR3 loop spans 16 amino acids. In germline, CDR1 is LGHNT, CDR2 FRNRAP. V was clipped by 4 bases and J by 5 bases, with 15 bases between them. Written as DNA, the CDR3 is TGTGCTAGTGGTTCGAGAGGGTGGAAGGATAATTCACCCCTCCACTTT. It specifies CASGSRGWKDNSPLHF.

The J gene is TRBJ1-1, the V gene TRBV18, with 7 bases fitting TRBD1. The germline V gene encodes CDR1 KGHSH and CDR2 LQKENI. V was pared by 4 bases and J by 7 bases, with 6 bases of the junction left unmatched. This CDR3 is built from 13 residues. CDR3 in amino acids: CASSRRDRDEAFF. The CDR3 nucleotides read TGTGCCAGCTCACGACGGGACAGAGATGAAGCTTTCTTT. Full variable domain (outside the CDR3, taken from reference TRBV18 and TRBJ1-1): NAGVMQNPRHLVRRRGQEARLRCSPMKGHSHVYWYRQLPEEGLKFMVYLQKENIIDESGMPKERFSAEFPKEGPSILRIQQVVRGDSAAYFCASSRRDRDEAFFGQGTRLTVV.

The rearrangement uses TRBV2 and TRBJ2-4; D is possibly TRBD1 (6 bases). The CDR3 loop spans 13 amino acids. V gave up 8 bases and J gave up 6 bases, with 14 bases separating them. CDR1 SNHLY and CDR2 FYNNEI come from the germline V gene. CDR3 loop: CASRQGSGNIQYF. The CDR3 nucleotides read TGTGCCAGCCGTCAGGGGTCGGGAAACATTCAGTACTTC.